One and the same sample provided the 5 T cell receptor beta chains below, sequenced in a study of CD8 T cells in cerebrospinal fluid in Alzheimer's disease (TCRdb year 2020). Library method: 10x single-cell sequencing. Sequenced using a NextSeq 550. Once TCRdb had reprocessed the reads, it stored one entry per CDR3 protein sequence and supplied no DNA. The sample table includes about 1,300 distinct CDR3 sequences. The top ten hold roughly 11% of the sample. The sequenced material came from cerebrospinal fluid. The receptors come from a human donor with mild cognitive impairment.

Frequency places this clonotype as medium-sized. This chain links TRBV14 with TRBJ2-7; with no DNA, the TCRdb D assignment of TRBD1 cannot be verified. The CDR3 has 14 residues. Germline V gene lookup returns CDR1 SGHDN and CDR2 FVKESK. The CDR3 is CASSPGGLPYEQYF.

Frequency places this clonotype as medium-sized (0.01 to 0.1%). This chain uses TRBV15 with TRBJ2-3; the D call from TCRdb, TRBD1, cannot be confirmed without DNA. The V gene's germline CDR1 is LNHNV and CDR2 YYDKDF (reference sequence). The CDR3 has 14 amino acids. This CDR3 is CATSRDGTGVTQYF.

This clonotype is identified as medium-sized from frequency. This chain uses TRBV9 with TRBJ2-7. There are 14 residues in the CDR3. The germline V gene encodes CDR1 SGDLS and CDR2 YYNGEE. The CDR3 is CASSRSDISYEQYF.

This clonotype is classed as large by frequency. J is TRBJ2-1 and V is TRBV3-1; TCRdb gives TRBD2 as the D gene, but with no DNA this cannot be confirmed. CDR1 and CDR2 (germline): LGHDT, YNNKEL (reference sequence). This CDR3 is 16 amino acids long. The CDR3 region is CASSQGAPSSYNEQFF.

Judged by frequency, this clonotype is medium-sized. The CDR3 loop reads CASSRDPTEAFF. The V call is TRBV6-6, the J call TRBJ1-1. The CDR3 is made up of 12 amino acids. Looked up from germline, CDR1 is MNHNY and CDR2 is SVGAGI (reference sequence).